These 3 T cell receptor beta chains came from one sample sequenced in a study of shared clonotypes between healthy human individuals. Assay used: immunoSEQ multiplex PCR; TCRdb lists only in-frame clones, some missing. The sample shows about 1 million clones, around four fifths of them seen only once. Sequenced: memory CD4+ T cells sorted from blood. This sample's subset: CD45RA-negative fraction. All receptors derive from a young man in good health.

Turning to this clone: A far more abundant clone sits one base away, making this likely a read error. Additional DNA sequences in this sample encode the identical CDR3. The chain links TRBV6-6 to TRBJ1-5, with D possibly matching TRBD1 (6 bases). The CDR3 has 15 amino acids. Germline CDR1 reads MNHNY; CDR2 reads SVGAGI (reference sequence). The DNA of the CDR3 is TGTGCCAGCACCGCAGGGGTGGATAGCAATCAGCCCCAACATTTT. It translates to CASTAGVDSNQPQHF.

The CDR3 DNA is TGTGCCAGTAGTATAGAGGGACTAGCGGGAGTGGGGTCCTACAATGAGCAGTTCTTC. Residues: CASSIEGLAGVGSYNEQFF. The gene calls are TRBV19 and TRBJ2-1; 14 bases are a match to TRBD2. The CDR3 sequence is 19 residues long. Germline assignment: CDR1 LNHDA and CDR2 SQIVND (reference sequence). With V trimmed by 0 bases and J by 1 base, 5 bases remained unmatched. The full variable domain, completed using reference TRBV19 and TRBJ2-1, is DGGITQSPKYLFRKEGQNVTLSCEQNLNHDAMYWYRQDPGQGLRLIYYSQIVNDFQKGDIAEGYSVSREKKESFPLTVTSAQKNPTAFYLCASSIEGLAGVGSYNEQFFGPGTRLTVL.

The chain couples TRBV19 to TRBJ2-3, with a tentative D call TRBD2 (6 bases). Looked up from germline, CDR1 is LNHDA and CDR2 is SQIVND (reference sequence). Trimming cost V 3 bases and J 7 bases, with 23 bases left between them. There are 17 residues in the CDR3. The CDR3 is CASSISLAKGFIHTQYF. CDR3 DNA sequence: TGTGCCAGTAGTATTTCCCTAGCGAAAGGGTTCATACATACGCAGTATTTT.